These T cell receptor beta chains were read from a single sample in a study of blood T cell repertoires in COVID-19. Method: immunoSEQ multiplex PCR; TCRdb's copy keeps in-frame clones and lacks some. The table shows 250,000 or so clones, with over 70% occurring only once. The material sequenced was peripheral blood. The receptor source for this set is a woman aged 40-49 years who had recovered from COVID-19. Each CDR3 is given without its conserved first and last residue.

CDR3aa | v_gene
ASSPDRGNQPQH | TRBV6-5
ASSLRQGVKTQY | TRBV11-2
ASSLKTGEYQPQH | TRBV7-2
ASRGMGKRGYNEQF | TRBV19
ASSLGTENEKLF | TRBV5-1
ATSARTGGTDTQY | TRBV15
ASSARQGGWETQY | TRBV7-9
ASRPGQGRTDTQY | TRBV6-5
ASIQTSGYTGELF | TRBV6-6
ASSAGNTEAF | TRBV2
ASSRGGGTHEQY | TRBV10-1
ASFPGQGVAEQF | TRBV5-1
ASSRFLEQETQY | TRBV4-3
AWSVPNRDWQGVYEQY | TRBV30
ASSSLAGGGGTDTQY | TRBV7-2
SASDRRSYQPQH | TRBV20-1
ASSADRGNQPQH | TRBV5-6
ASSPFRDRDQPQH | TRBV13
ASGDRTNYNEQF | TRBV6-5
ASSQEAGRFYGYT | TRBV4-2
ASSFTPGPEAF | TRBV12-3/TRBV12-4
ASSFLTGAQPQH | TRBV27
ASSYPEGSGGGKTQY | TRBV6-2/TRBV6-3
ASSLYSRVDTEAF | TRBV5-1
ASSQTGDSPLH | TRBV7-2
ASSQGPRWKF | TRBV28
ASSLDRNTEAF | TRBV5-6
ASSWGLGTEAF | TRBV5-1
ASSVVGLAGGSSTDTQY | TRBV9
ASSSRQGAQPQH | TRBV4-1
ASSSGQMNTEAF | TRBV11-2
ASSPFGTGGPGAF | TRBV18
ASREQTGADTEAF | TRBV5-4
ASSFKDRVNSPLH | TRBV5-6
ASSSPTATYEQY | TRBV11-2
AWRAGTLSYEQY | TRBV30
ARRGQGNTEAF | TRBV30
ASSPRAGKETQY | TRBV5-1
SVEREGREAF | TRBV29-1
ASTWAANTEAF | TRBV3-1/TRBV3-2
ASSHRGGRETQY | TRBV27